The subject of this entry is one T cell receptor beta chain. Its antigen is as yet unknown. The source of the sample is a study of identical twins. Template switching created a universal primer site, and the cDNA included unique molecular identifiers. TCRdb recomputed calls from the 5' RACE reads with MiXCR, one row per CDR3 protein. The data contain under 300,000 distinct CDR3 sequences, roughly 13% of them singletons. Overall study results and limits: Because invariant MAIT and iNKT cells could be present, zero-insertion analyses could be partly confounded.

The ends were cut back, 0 bases at V and 0 bases at J, with 16 bases in the middle. Germline V CDR1 and CDR2: SGDLS, YYNGEE. CDR3 size: 18 residues. These sequences were also reported in another study, on yellow fever vaccine responses in identical twins. This second study says: The authors reported partly convergent, partly personalized vaccine responses in identical twins.

Specimen: memory (CD45RO+) T cells sorted from blood. This chain joins TRBV9 and TRBJ2-1, with D uncertain. The sequence was collected from a woman aged 18-29 years in good health. This chain's CDR3 is CASSVAGAGRFSYNEQFF. The CDR3 DNA follows: TGTGCCAGCAGCGTAGCAGGTGCCGGACGGTTCTCCTACAATGAGCAGTTCTTC.